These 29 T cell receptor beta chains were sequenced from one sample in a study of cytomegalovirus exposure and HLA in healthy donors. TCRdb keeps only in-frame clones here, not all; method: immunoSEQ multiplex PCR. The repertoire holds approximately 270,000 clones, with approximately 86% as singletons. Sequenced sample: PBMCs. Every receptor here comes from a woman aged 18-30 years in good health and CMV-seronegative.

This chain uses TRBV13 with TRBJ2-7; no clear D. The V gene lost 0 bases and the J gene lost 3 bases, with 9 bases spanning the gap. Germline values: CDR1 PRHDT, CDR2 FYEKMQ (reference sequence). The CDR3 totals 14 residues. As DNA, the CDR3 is TGTGCCAGCAGCTTAGGCTACGGTGGCTACGAGCAGTACTTC. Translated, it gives CASSLGYGGYEQYF. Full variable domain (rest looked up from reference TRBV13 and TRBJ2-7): AAGVIQSPRHLIKEKRETATLKCYPIPRHDTVYWYQQGPGQDPQFLISFYEKMQSDKGSIPDRFSAQQFSDYHSELNMSSLELGDSALYFCASSLGYGGYEQYFGPGTRLTVT.

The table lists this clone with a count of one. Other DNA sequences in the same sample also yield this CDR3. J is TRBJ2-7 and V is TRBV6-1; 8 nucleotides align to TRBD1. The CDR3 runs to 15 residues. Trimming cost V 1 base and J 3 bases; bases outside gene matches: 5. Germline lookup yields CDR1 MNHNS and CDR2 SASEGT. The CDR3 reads CASSEGTGKGYEQYF. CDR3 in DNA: TGTGCCAGCAGTGAAGGGACAGGGAAGGGCTACGAGCAGTACTTC.

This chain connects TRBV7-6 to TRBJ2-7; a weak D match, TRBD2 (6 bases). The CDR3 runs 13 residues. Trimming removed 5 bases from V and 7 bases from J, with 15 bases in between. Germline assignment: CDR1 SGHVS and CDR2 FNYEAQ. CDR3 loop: CASSPPRAGEQYF. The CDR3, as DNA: TGTGCCAGCAGCCCACCACGGGCGGGAGAGCAGTACTTC.

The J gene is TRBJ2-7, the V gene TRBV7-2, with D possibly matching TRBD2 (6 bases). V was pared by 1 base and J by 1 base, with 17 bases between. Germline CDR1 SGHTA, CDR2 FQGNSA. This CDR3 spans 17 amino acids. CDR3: CASSLDLGGEWSYEQYF. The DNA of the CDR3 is TGTGCCAGCAGCTTAGATCTCGGCGGGGAGTGGTCCTACGAGCAGTACTTC.

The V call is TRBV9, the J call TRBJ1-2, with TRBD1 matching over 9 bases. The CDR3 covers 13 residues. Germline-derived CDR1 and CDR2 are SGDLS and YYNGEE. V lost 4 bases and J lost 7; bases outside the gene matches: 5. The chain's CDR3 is CASSPRTGAGYTF. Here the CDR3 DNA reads TGTGCCAGCAGCCCACGGACAGGGGCTGGCTACACCTTC.

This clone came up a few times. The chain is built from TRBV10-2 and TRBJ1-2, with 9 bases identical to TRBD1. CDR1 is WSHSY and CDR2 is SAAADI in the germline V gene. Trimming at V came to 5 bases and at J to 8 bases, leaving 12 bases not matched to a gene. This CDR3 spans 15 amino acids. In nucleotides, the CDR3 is TGCGCCAGCAGTTTCACAGGGGGCCTTACTATGGGCTACACCTTC. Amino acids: CASSFTGGLTMGYTF.

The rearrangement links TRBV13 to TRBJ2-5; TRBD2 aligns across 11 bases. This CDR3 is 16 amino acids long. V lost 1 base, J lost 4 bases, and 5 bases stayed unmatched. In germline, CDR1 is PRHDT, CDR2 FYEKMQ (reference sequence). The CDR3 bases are TGTGCCAGCAGCTTAGTTGGGCTAGCGGGAGGAGAGACCCAGTACTTC. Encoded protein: CASSLVGLAGGETQYF. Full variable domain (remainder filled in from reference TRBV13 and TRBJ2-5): AAGVIQSPRHLIKEKRETATLKCYPIPRHDTVYWYQQGPGQDPQFLISFYEKMQSDKGSIPDRFSAQQFSDYHSELNMSSLELGDSALYFCASSLVGLAGGETQYFGPGTRLLVL.

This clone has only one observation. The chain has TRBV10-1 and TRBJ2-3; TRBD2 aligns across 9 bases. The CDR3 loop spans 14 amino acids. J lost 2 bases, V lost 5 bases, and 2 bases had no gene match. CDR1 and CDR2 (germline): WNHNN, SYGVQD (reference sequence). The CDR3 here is CASSLAGATDTQYF. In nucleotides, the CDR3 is TGCGCCAGCAGTTTAGCGGGGGCCACAGATACGCAGTATTTT.

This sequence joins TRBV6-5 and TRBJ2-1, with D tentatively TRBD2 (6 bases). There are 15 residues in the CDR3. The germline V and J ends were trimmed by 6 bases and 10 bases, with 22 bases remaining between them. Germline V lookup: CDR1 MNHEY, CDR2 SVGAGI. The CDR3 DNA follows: TGTGCCAGCAGCCTCGACAGCGTAGCGGCACGGGAGCAGTTCTTC. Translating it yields CASSLDSVAAREQFF.

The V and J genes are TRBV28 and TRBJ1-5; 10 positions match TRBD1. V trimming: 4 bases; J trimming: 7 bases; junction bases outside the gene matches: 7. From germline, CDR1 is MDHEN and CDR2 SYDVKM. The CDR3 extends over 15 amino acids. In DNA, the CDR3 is TGTGCCAGCAGTTCCCGACAGGGGGCAGGGCAGCCCCAGCATTTT. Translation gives CASSSRQGAGQPQHF.

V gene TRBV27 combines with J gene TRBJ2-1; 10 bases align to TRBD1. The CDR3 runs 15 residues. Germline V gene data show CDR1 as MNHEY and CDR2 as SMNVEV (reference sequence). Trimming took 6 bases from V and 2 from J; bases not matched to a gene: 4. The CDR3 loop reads CASRGGQGAYNEQFF. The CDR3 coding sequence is TGTGCCAGCAGAGGTGGACAGGGGGCCTACAATGAGCAGTTCTTC.

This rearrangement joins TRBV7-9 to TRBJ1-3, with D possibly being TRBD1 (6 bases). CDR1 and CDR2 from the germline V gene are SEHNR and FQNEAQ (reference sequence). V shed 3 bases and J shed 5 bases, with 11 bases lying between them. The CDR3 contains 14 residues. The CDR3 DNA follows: TGTGCCAGCAGCTTCCCAGGACAGCGAAACACCATATATTTT. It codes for CASSFPGQRNTIYF.

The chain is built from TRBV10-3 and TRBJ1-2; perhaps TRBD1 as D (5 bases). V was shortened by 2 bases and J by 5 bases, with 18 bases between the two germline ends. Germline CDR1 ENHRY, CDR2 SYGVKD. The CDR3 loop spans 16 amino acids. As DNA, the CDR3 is TGTGCCATCAGTGAGAATGGGGCCACTGCCACTTATGGCTACACCTTC. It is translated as CAISENGATATYGYTF.

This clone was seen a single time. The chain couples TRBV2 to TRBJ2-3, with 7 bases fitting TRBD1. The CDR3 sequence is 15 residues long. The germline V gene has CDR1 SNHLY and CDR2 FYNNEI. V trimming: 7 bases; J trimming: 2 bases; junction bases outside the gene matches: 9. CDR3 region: CASTSQGSPTDTQYF. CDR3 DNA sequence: TGTGCCAGCACCTCACAGGGGTCTCCCACAGATACGCAGTATTTT.

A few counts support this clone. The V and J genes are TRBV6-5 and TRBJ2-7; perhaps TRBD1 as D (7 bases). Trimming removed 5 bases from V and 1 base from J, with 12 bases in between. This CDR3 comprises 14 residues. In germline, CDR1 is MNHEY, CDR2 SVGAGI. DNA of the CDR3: TGTGCCAGCAGTCCGACAGGGAGGTCCTACGAGCAGTACTTC. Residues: CASSPTGRSYEQYF.

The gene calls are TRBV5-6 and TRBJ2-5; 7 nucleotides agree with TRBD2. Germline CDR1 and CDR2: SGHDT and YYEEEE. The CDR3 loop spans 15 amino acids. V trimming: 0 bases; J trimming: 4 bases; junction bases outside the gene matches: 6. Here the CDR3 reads CASSLGSSGAETQYF. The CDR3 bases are TGTGCCAGCAGCTTGGGTTCCAGCGGGGCAGAGACCCAGTACTTC.

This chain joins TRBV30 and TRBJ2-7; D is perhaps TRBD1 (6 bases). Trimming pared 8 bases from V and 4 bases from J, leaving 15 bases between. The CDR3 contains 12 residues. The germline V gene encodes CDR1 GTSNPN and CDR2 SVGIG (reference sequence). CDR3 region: CARAGDGYEQYF. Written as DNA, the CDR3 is TGTGCCCGGGCAGGGGATGGTTACGAGCAGTACTTC.

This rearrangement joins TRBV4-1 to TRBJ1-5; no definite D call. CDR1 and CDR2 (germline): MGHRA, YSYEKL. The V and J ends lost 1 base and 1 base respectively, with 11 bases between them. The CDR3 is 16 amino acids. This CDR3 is CASSQGPISSNQPQHF. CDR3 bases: TGCGCCAGCAGCCAAGGTCCCATTTCCAGCAATCAGCCCCAGCATTTT.

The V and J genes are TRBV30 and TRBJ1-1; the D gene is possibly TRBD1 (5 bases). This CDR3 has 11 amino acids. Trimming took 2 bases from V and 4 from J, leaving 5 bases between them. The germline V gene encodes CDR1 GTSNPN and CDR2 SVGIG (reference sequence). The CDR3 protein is CAWSRGTEAFF. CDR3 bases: TGTGCCTGGAGTAGGGGCACTGAAGCTTTCTTT.

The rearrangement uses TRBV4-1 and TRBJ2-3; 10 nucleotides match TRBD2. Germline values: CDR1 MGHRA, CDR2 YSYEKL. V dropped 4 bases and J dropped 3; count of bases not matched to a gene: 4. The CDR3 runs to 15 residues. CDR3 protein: CASSRSGGKTDTQYF. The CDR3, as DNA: TGCGCCAGCAGCCGTAGCGGGGGGAAGACAGATACGCAGTATTTT.

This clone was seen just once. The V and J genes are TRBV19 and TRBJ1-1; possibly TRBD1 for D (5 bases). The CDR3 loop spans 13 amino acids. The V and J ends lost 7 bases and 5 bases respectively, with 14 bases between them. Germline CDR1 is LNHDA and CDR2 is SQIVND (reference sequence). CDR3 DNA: TGTGCCAGTAACCAGGGCGCTGAAACTGAAGCTTTCTTT. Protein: CASNQGAETEAFF.

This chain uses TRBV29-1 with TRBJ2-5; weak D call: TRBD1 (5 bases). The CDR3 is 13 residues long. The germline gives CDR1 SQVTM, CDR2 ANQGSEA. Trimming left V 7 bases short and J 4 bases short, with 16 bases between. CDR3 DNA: TGCAGCGGGAAGGGGTATGCCGGAGAGACCCAGTACTTC. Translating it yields CSGKGYAGETQYF.

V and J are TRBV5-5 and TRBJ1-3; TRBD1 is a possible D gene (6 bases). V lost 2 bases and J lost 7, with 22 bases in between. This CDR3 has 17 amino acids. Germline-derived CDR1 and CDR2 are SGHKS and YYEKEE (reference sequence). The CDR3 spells CASSLRLLGHGRNTIYF. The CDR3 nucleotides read TGTGCCAGCAGCTTAAGGCTTCTGGGACACGGACGGAACACCATATATTTT.

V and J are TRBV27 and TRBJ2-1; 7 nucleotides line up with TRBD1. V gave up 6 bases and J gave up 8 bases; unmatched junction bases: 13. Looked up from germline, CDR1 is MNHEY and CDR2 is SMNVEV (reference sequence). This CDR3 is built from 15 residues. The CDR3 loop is CASSLGTARVHEQFF. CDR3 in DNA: TGTGCCAGCAGCCTCGGGACAGCTAGGGTTCATGAGCAGTTCTTC.

The CDR3 DNA sequence: TGTGCCAGCACCCCAACAGGGGGAGGATCCACCGGGGAGCTGTTTTTT. This gives the protein CASTPTGGGSTGELFF. The J gene is TRBJ2-2, the V gene TRBV11-3; 8 bases are a match to TRBD1. The length of the CDR3 is 16 residues. Germline values: CDR1 SGHNT, CDR2 YENEEA. With V trimmed by 7 bases and J by 4 bases, 11 bases remained unmatched.

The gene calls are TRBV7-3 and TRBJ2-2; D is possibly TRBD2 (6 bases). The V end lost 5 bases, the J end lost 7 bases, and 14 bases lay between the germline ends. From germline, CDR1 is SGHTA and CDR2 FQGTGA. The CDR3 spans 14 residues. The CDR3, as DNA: TGTGCCAGCAGCCCTGGGGGGTCTGTCGGGGAGCTGTTTTTT. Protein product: CASSPGGSVGELFF.

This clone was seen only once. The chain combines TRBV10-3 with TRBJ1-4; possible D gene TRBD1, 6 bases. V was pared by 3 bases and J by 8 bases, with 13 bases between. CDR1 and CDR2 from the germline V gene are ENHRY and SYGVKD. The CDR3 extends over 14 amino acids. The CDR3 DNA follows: TGTGCCATCAGTGATCAGGGGTCTGACGAAAAACTGTTTTTT. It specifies CAISDQGSDEKLFF.

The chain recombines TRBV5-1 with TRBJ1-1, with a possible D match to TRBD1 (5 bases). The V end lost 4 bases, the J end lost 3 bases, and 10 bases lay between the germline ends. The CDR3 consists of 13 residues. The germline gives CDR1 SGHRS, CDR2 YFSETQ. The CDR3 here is CASSPREDTEAFF. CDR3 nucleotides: TGCGCCAGCAGCCCCAGGGAGGACACTGAAGCTTTCTTT.

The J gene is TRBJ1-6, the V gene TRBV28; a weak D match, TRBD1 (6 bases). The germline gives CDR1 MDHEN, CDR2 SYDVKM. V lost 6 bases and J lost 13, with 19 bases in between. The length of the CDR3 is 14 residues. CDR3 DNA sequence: TGTGCCAGCAGATGGGGCAGGGGTATCAATCCCCTCCACTTT. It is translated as CASRWGRGINPLHF. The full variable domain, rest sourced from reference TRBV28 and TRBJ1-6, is DVKVTQSSRYLVKRTGEKVFLECVQDMDHENMFWYRQDPGLGLRLIYFSYDVKMKEKGDIPEGYSVSREKKERFSLILESASTNQTSMYLCASRWGRGINPLHFGNGTRLTVT.